This TCR beta chain was profiled in a study of blood T cell repertoires in COVID-19. At the level of the study: In each case, the material was cDNA or gDNA derived from T cells, B-cell-depleted T cells, or PBMCs.

Some clones are missing from TCRdb's copy, which holds only in-frame ones; the method was immunoSEQ multiplex PCR. The repertoire holds roughly 14,000 clones, with approximately 90% as singletons. This clone was seen once. Germline CDR1 LNHDA, CDR2 SQIVND (reference sequence). The CDR3 covers 15 residues. With V trimmed by 8 bases and J by 4 bases, 9 bases remained unmatched. The J gene is TRBJ2-1, the V gene TRBV19; 9 nucleotides line up with TRBD2. The clonotype originates from a human donor in a cohort sampled during active COVID-19. Source material: peripheral blood. The CDR3: CASYPGLATYNEQFF. The CDR3 DNA follows: TGTGCCAGTTACCCGGGACTAGCTACTTACAATGAGCAGTTCTTC.